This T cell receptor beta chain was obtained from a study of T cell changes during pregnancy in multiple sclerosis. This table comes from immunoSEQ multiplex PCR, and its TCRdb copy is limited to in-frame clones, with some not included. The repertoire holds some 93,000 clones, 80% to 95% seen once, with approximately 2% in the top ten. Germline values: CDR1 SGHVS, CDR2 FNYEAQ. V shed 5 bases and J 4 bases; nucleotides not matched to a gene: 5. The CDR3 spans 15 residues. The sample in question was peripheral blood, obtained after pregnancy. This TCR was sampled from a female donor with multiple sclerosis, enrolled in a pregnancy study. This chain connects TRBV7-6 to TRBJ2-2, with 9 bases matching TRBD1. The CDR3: CASSPGQGITGELFF. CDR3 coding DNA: TGTGCCAGCAGCCCGGGACAGGGAATCACCGGGGAGCTGTTTTTT.